The following is a T cell receptor beta chain sequence with its context. No antigen is known for it. The CDR3 loop spans 19 amino acids. V was clipped by 3 bases and J by 0 bases; unmatched bases: 8. The germline CDR1 and CDR2 sequences are KGHSH and LQKENI. This sample is drawn from a study of T cell responses to AZD1222 COVID-19 vaccine. Study outcomes and limitations: Reports say nearly half of spike-specific TCRs go after unmutated variant regions. Regions 160-218 and 743-854 dominated among vaccine-associated CD4 TCRs spanning spike.

Using immunoSEQ multiplex PCR, the repertoire was profiled, and TCRdb retains in-frame clones only, with some absent. This sample carries some 110,000 clones, 86% of them seen once, and the ten largest clones take roughly 15%. The V call is TRBV18, the J call TRBJ2-1; 13 bases match TRBD2. This TCR derives from an adult who received the AZD1222 COVID-19 vaccine. Here the sequenced sample was peripheral blood, taken 28 days after the second AZD1222 dose. The CDR3 DNA follows: TGTGCCAGCTCACCGCCCGGACTAGCGGGGGCAAGCTCCTACAATGAGCAGTTCTTC. It yields the protein CASSPPGLAGASSYNEQFF.